One sample yielded the 22 T cell receptor beta chains listed below, sequenced in a study of cytomegalovirus exposure and HLA in healthy donors. This PCR relied on a set of 60 Vbeta primers and 13 Jbeta primers. The repertoire was sequenced with immunoSEQ multiplex PCR; TCRdb's copy has only in-frame clones and lacks some. The listing contains 170,000 or so clones. The sample taken for sequencing was PBMCs. These receptor sequences come from a man aged 30 to 45 in good health and CMV-seronegative.

V and J are TRBV7-8 and TRBJ2-7; 7 bases map to TRBD1. CDR3 length: 18 residues. With 4 bases clipped from V and 3 bases from J, the junction kept 18 bases outside the gene matches. Per germline, CDR1 SGHVS and CDR2 FQNEAQ. Here the CDR3 DNA reads TGTGCCAGCAGCTCTCCCGGTAGTCCGGGACAGTTTTACTACGAGCAGTACTTC. Protein sequence: CASSSPGSPGQFYYEQYF.

V is TRBV27 and J is TRBJ1-1; D is undetermined. The V end lost 4 bases, the J end lost 0 bases, and 3 bases lay between the germline ends. The CDR3 runs to 12 residues. Germline lookup yields CDR1 MNHEY and CDR2 SMNVEV (reference sequence). The CDR3 sequence is CASSSMNTEAFF. The DNA for the CDR3 is TGTGCCAGCAGTTCCATGAACACTGAAGCTTTCTTT.

The chain joins TRBV4-2 to TRBJ1-6, with D hard to call. Germline CDR1 is LGHNA and CDR2 is YNFKEQ. The CDR3 is 18 amino acids. V gave up 4 bases and J gave up 0 bases, with 16 bases separating them. As DNA, the CDR3 is TGTGCCAGCAGCCGCTGGGCCCAAGGAGGCTCCTATAATTCACCCCTCCACTTT. Its protein product is CASSRWAQGGSYNSPLHF.

The V gene is TRBV4-1, the J gene TRBJ2-7, with a weak D call TRBD2 (5 bases). Germline V gives CDR1 MGHRA, CDR2 YSYEKL. The V gene lost 0 bases and the J gene lost 2 bases, with 11 bases spanning the gap. The CDR3 runs to 15 residues. The CDR3 sequence is CASSQDIWEPYEQYF. The CDR3 DNA is TGCGCCAGCAGCCAAGATATTTGGGAGCCCTACGAGCAGTACTTC.

The chain links TRBV27 to TRBJ2-7; 8 positions match TRBD1. This CDR3 has 15 amino acids. Per germline, CDR1 MNHEY and CDR2 SMNVEV (reference sequence). V gave up 4 bases and J gave up 6 bases; unmatched junction bases: 11. The chain's CDR3 is CASSSGQGPPREQYF. CDR3 nucleotides: TGTGCCAGCAGTTCAGGACAGGGCCCTCCCCGCGAGCAGTACTTC.

The chain combines TRBV5-4 with TRBJ1-2; 10 positions agree with TRBD1. J was trimmed by 5 bases and V by 4 bases; bases with no gene match: 8. Germline CDR1 reads SGHNT; CDR2 reads YYREEE (reference sequence). CDR3 length: 15 residues. This CDR3 reads CASSRLGTGEYGYTF. CDR3 DNA: TGTGCCAGCAGCAGATTGGGGACAGGGGAGTATGGCTACACCTTC.

The J gene is TRBJ2-7, the V gene TRBV7-2, with 9 bases lining up with TRBD2. The CDR3 length is 16 residues. Germline V gene data show CDR1 as SGHTA and CDR2 as FQGNSA. The V gene end was trimmed by 2 bases and the J gene end by 3 bases; junction bases not matched to a gene: 8. The CDR3 loop is CASSLRAGGGFYEQYF. The CDR3 nucleotides read TGTGCCAGCAGCTTAAGAGCGGGAGGTGGCTTCTACGAGCAGTACTTC.

The V gene is TRBV6-1, the J gene TRBJ1-5; D uncertain. Trimming cost V 7 bases and J 4 bases, with 14 bases left between them. Germline V lookup: CDR1 MNHNS, CDR2 SASEGT. The CDR3 runs 14 residues. CDR3 loop: CASNGGSLNQPQHF. The CDR3 DNA follows: TGTGCCAGCAATGGAGGATCCCTTAATCAGCCCCAGCATTTT.

V gene TRBV29-1 combines with J gene TRBJ1-2; D unclear. V was trimmed by 5 bases and J by 8 bases, leaving 24 bases between them. CDR1 and CDR2 from the germline V gene are SQVTM and ANQGSEA. The CDR3 runs to 15 residues. CDR3 nucleotide sequence: TGCAGCGTTTCTGATCCCGTTCGAGGCGAGCACGGCTACACCTTC. Protein sequence: CSVSDPVRGEHGYTF. The full variable domain, its missing parts supplied by reference TRBV29-1 and TRBJ1-2, is SAVISQKPSRDICQRGTSLTIQCQVDSQVTMMFWYRQQPGQSLTLIATANQGSEATYESGFVIDKFPISRPNLTFSTLTVSNMSPEDSSIYLCSVSDPVRGEHGYTFGSGTRLTVV.

With regard to this clone: Other nucleotide sequences in the sample specify the same CDR3. The chain links TRBV5-1 to TRBJ1-1, with TRBD1 matching over 7 bases. Germline values: CDR1 SGHRS, CDR2 YFSETQ. Trimming at V came to 5 bases and at J to 5 bases, leaving 6 bases not matched to a gene. The CDR3 is 13 amino acids. As DNA, the CDR3 is TGCGCCAGCAGTCTCCAGGGGGATACTGAAGCTTTCTTT. Its protein is CASSLQGDTEAFF.

The chain joins TRBV18 to TRBJ1-2, with TRBD1 matching over 7 bases. CDR1 and CDR2 (germline): KGHSH, LQKENI. V shed 0 bases and J 3 bases; nucleotides not matched to a gene: 1. This CDR3 comprises 14 residues. The CDR3 spells CASSPPGGDYGYTF. The CDR3 coding sequence is TGTGCCAGCTCACCACCAGGGGGCGACTATGGCTACACCTTC.

The chain combines TRBV28 with TRBJ2-2, with D unclear. The germline V and J ends were trimmed by 5 bases and 1 base, with 5 bases remaining between them. From germline, CDR1 is MDHEN and CDR2 SYDVKM. The CDR3 sequence is 13 residues long. CDR3 residues: CASSIGNTGELFF. The CDR3 DNA follows: TGTGCCAGCAGTATCGGGAACACCGGGGAGCTGTTTTTT.

The J gene is TRBJ2-3, the V gene TRBV6-4, with 7 bases fitting TRBD1. The CDR3 length is 16 residues. Trimming took 2 bases from V and 0 from J; bases not matched to a gene: 5. CDR1 is MRHNA and CDR2 is SNTAGT in the germline V gene. Here the CDR3 DNA reads TGTGCCAGCAGTGACGGTCGGGACAGCAGCACAGATACGCAGTATTTT. Translation gives CASSDGRDSSTDTQYF.

This chain links TRBV5-3 with TRBJ2-1; 12 nucleotides match TRBD2. TRBV5-3 is an ORF, with its function uncertain. This CDR3 has 18 amino acids. V shed 0 bases, J shed 7 bases, and the junction held 11 bases outside the gene matches. CDR3 residues: CARSLGLAGERGPNEQFF. In DNA, the CDR3 is TGTGCCAGAAGCTTGGGACTAGCGGGAGAAAGGGGGCCTAATGAGCAGTTCTTC.

The chain has TRBV6-1 and TRBJ2-7; 7 nucleotides agree with TRBD2. This CDR3 spans 14 amino acids. Germline V gives CDR1 MNHNS, CDR2 SASEGT. The trim removed 5 bases at V and 1 base at J, leaving 5 bases unmatched. As DNA, the CDR3 is TGTGCCAGCAGTCGAATTAGCGGGTCCTACGAGCAGTACTTC. Translated: CASSRISGSYEQYF.

The CDR3 is CASSPGLATNTGELFF. In nucleotides, the CDR3 is TGTGCCAGCAGCCCGGGACTAGCGACGAACACCGGGGAGCTGTTTTTT. The rearrangement joins TRBV7-6 to TRBJ2-2; TRBD2 matches 10 bases. From germline, CDR1 is SGHVS and CDR2 FNYEAQ. The V and J ends lost 5 bases and 0 bases, in that order; junction bases with no gene match: 3. The CDR3 is 16 amino acids.

The chain recombines TRBV30 with TRBJ2-1; 7 positions agree with TRBD2. CDR1 is GTSNPN, CDR2 SVGIG, per germline (reference sequence). The V gene end was trimmed by 0 bases and the J gene end by 7 bases; junction bases not matched to a gene: 15. The CDR3 has 17 amino acids. The CDR3 spells CAWSVQYVAGVWNEQFF. CDR3 bases: TGTGCCTGGAGTGTACAGTATGTGGCGGGAGTATGGAATGAGCAGTTCTTC. Together with reference TRBV30 and TRBJ2-1, the CDR3 gives the full variable domain: SQTIHQWPATLVQPVGSPLSLECTVEGTSNPNLYWYRQAAGRGLQLLFYSVGIGQISSEVPQNLSASRPQDRQFILSSKKLLLSDSGFYLCAWSVQYVAGVWNEQFFGPGTRLTVL.

This chain uses TRBV6-5 with TRBJ1-5; possible D gene TRBD1, 6 bases. V was cut by 8 bases and J by 7 bases, with 21 bases left in between. The CDR3 extends over 15 amino acids. Germline-derived CDR1 and CDR2 are MNHEY and SVGAGI. Written as DNA, the CDR3 is TGTGCCAGCGGGAGGGGGGGTCAACGTTTGCAGCCCCAGCATTTT. Its protein is CASGRGGQRLQPQHF.

This chain uses TRBV5-3 with TRBJ2-7; 9 positions agree with TRBD1. TRBV5-3 is sorted into the ORF group, with uncertain function. The CDR3 has 14 amino acids. Germline trimming cut 4 bases from V and 4 bases from J; bases unmatched to any gene: 6. CDR3 protein: CARSRDRVAYEQYF. CDR3 coding DNA: TGTGCCAGAAGCCGGGACAGGGTAGCGTACGAGCAGTACTTC.

The rearrangement joins TRBV5-1 to TRBJ2-7; 10 bases match TRBD1. From germline, CDR1 is SGHRS and CDR2 YFSETQ. The CDR3 length is 15 residues. V lost 2 bases to trimming and J lost 4 bases; unmatched junction nucleotides: 6. Here the CDR3 DNA reads TGCGCCAGCAGCTTAGACAGGGGGCGACGGTACGAGCAGTACTTC. The encoded protein is CASSLDRGRRYEQYF.

The V call is TRBV5-4, the J call TRBJ1-2; 10 bases fit TRBD1. The CDR3 sequence is 13 residues long. The germline CDR1 and CDR2 sequences are SGHNT and YYREEE (reference sequence). V was clipped by 5 bases and J by 6 bases; unmatched bases: 4. CDR3 DNA: TGTGCCAGCAGGACAGGGGGCCGTGATGGCTACACCTTC. Protein product: CASRTGGRDGYTF.

CDR3 nucleotides: TGTGCCAGCAGCTCAGGACGTAGCGGCTCCTACAATGAGCAGTTCTTC. Amino acids: CASSSGRSGSYNEQFF. This rearrangement joins TRBV11-3 to TRBJ2-1, with D possibly TRBD2 on 6 matching bases. The CDR3 runs to 16 residues. Germline CDR1 is SGHNT and CDR2 is YENEEA. V was clipped by 4 bases and J by 0 bases, with 13 bases between them.